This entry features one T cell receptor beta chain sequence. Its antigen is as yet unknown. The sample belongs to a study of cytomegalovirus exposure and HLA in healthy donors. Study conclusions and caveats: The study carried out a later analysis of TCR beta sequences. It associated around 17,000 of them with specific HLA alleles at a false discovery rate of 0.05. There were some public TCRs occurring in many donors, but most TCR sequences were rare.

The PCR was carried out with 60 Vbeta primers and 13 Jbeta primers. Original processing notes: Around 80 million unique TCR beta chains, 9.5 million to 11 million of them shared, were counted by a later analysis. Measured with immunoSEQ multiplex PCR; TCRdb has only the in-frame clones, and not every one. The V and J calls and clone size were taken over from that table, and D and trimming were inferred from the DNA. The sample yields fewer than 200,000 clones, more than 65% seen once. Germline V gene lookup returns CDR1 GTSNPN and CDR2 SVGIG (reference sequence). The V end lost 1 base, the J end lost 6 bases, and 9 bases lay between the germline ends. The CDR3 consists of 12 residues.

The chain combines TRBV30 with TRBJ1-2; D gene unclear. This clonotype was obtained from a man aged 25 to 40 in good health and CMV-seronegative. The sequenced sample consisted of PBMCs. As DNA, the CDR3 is TGTGCCTGGAGTGGGGAGAGGGATGGCTACACCTTC. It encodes CAWSGERDGYTF.